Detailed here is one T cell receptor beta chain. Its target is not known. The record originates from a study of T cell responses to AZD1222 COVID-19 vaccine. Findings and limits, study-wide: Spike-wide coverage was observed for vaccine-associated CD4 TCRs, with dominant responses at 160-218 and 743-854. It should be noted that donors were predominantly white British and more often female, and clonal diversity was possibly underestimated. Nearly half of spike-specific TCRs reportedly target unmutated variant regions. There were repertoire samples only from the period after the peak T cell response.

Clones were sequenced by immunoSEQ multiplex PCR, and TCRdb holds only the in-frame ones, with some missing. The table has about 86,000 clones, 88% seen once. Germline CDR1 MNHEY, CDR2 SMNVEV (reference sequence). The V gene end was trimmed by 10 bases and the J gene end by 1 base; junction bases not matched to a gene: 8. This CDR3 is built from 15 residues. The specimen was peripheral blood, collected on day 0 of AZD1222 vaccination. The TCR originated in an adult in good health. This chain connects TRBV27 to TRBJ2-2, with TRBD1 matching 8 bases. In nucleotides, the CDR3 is TGTGCCACCCATAGGACAGGGAGGAACACCGGGGAGCTGTTTTTT. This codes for CATHRTGRNTGELFF.